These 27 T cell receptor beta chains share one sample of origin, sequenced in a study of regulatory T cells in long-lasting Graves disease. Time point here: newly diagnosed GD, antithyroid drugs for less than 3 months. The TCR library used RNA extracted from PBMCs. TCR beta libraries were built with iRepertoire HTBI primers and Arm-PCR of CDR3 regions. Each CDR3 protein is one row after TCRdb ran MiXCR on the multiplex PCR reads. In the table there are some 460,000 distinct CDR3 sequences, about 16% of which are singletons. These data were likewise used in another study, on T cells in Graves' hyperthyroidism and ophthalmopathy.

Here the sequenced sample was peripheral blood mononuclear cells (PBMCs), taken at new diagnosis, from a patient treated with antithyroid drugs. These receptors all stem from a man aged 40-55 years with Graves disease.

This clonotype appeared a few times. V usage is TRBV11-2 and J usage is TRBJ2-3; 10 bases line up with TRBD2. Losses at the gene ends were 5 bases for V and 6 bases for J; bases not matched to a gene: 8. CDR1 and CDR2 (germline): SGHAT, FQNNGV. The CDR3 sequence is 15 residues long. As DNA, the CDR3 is TGTGCCAGCAGCCATCGCCTAGCGGGAGAGGATACGCAGTATTTT. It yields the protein CASSHRLAGEDTQYF.

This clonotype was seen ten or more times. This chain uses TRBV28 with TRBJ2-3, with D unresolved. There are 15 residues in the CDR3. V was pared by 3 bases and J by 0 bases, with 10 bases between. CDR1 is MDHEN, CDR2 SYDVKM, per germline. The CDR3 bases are TGTGCCAGCAGTTTTGACCCCAAAAGCACAGATACGCAGTATTTT. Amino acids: CASSFDPKSTDTQYF.

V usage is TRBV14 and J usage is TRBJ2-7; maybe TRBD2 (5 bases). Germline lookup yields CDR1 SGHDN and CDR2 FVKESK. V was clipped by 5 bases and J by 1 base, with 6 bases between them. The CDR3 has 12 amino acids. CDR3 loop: CASSWTSYEQYF. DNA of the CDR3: TGTGCCAGCAGCTGGACTTCCTACGAGCAGTACTTC.

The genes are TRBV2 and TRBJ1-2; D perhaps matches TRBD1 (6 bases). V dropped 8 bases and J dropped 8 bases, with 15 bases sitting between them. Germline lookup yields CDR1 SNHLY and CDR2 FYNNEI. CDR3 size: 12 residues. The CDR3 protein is CASGGGAKGYTF. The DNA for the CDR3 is TGTGCCAGCGGAGGGGGGGCGAAGGGCTACACCTTC. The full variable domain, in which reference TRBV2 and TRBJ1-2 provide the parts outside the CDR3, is EPEVTQTPSHQVTQMGQEVILRCVPISNHLYFYWYRQILGQKVEFLVSFYNNEISEKSEIFDDQFSVERPDGSNFTLKIRSTKLEDSAMYFCASGGGAKGYTFGSGTRLTVV.

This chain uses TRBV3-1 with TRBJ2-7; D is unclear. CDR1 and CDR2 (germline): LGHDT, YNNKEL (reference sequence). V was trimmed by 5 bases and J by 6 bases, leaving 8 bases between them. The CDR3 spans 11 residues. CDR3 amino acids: CASSTVGEQYF. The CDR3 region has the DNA TGTGCCAGCAGCACCGTGGGCGAGCAGTACTTC.

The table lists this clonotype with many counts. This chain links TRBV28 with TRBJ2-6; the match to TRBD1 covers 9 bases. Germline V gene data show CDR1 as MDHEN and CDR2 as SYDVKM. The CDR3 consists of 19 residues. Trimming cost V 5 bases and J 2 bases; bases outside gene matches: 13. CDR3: CASSPFLQGARAGANVLTF. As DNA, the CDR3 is TGTGCCAGCAGTCCCTTTCTACAGGGGGCGAGGGCTGGGGCCAACGTCCTGACTTTC.

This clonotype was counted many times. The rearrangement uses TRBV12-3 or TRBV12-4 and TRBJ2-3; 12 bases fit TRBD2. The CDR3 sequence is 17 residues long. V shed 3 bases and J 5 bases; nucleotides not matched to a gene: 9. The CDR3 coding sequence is TGTGCCAGCAGTTTGGCCAGGACTAGCGGGATTAAAGATACGCAGTATTTT. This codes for CASSLARTSGIKDTQYF.

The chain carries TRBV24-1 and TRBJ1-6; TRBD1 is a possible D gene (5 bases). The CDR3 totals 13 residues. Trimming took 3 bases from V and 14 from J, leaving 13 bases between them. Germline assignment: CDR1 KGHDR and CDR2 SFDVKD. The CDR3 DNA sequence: TGTGCCACCAGTGATGGACACTCCTCGACCCTCCACTTT. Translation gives CATSDGHSSTLHF.

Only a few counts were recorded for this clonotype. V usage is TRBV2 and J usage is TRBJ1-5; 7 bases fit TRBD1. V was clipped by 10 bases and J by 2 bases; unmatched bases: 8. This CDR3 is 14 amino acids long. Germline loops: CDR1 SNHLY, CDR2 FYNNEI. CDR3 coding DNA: TGTGCCACCACAGTAACAGGGGGCAATCAGCCCCAGCATTTT. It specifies CATTVTGGNQPQHF.

The CDR3 spells CSATRVQFQETQYF. In DNA, the CDR3 is TGCAGTGCTACGAGAGTACAGTTCCAAGAGACCCAGTACTTC. The gene calls are TRBV20-1 and TRBJ2-5, with D unclear. Germline CDR1 reads DFQATT; CDR2 reads SNEGSKA (reference sequence). This CDR3 has 14 residues. V lost 4 bases and J lost 1, with 13 bases in between.

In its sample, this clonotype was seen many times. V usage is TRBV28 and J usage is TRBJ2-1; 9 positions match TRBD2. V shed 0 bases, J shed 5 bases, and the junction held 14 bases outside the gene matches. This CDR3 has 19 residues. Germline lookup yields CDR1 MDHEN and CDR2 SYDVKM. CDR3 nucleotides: TGTGCCAGCAGTTTATGGGGTCTGTTGGCGGGAGGGAACCACAATGAGCAGTTCTTC. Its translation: CASSLWGLLAGGNHNEQFF.

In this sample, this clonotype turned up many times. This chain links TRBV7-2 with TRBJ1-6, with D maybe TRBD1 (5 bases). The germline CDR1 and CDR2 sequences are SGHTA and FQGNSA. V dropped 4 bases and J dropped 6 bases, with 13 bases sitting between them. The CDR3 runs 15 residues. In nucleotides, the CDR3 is TGTGCCAGCAGCTCCGGGGGGGTCGGTAATTCACCCCTCCACTTT. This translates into CASSSGGVGNSPLHF.

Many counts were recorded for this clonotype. The CDR3 DNA follows: TGTGCCAGCAGTTACTCAGACTTCTACGAGCAGTACTTC. It is translated as CASSYSDFYEQYF. The V and J genes are TRBV6-8 and TRBJ2-7; D is uncertain. V dropped 0 bases and J dropped 3 bases, with 6 bases sitting between them. Germline CDR1 and CDR2: MNHGY and SAAAGT. This CDR3 has 13 residues.

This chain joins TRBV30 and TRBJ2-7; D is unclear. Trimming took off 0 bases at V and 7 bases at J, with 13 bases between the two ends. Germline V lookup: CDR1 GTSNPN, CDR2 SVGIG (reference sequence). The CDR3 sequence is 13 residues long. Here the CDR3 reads CAWSVPPVGEQYF. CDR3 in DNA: TGTGCCTGGAGTGTACCTCCCGTGGGGGAGCAGTACTTC.

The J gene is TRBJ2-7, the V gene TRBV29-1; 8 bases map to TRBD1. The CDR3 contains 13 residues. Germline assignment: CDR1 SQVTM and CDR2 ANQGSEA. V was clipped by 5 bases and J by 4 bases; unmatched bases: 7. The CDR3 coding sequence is TGCAGCGTTTCGCAGGGGGCTAATTACGAGCAGTACTTC. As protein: CSVSQGANYEQYF.

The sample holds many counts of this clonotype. The CDR3: CASSPGTGISYEQYF. The CDR3 nucleotides read TGCGCCAGCAGCCCCGGGACAGGGATATCCTACGAGCAGTACTTC. The chain joins TRBV5-1 to TRBJ2-7; 9 positions agree with TRBD1. V was pared by 4 bases and J by 1 base, with 6 bases of the junction left unmatched. Germline lookup yields CDR1 SGHRS and CDR2 YFSETQ. CDR3 length: 15 residues.

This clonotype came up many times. The chain's CDR3 is CASSSPSMGGQETQYF. The DNA of the CDR3 is TGTGCCAGCAGCTCACCGAGCATGGGTGGGCAAGAGACCCAGTACTTC. V gene TRBV27 combines with J gene TRBJ2-5; D remains unclear. The length of the CDR3 is 16 residues. Germline values: CDR1 MNHEY, CDR2 SMNVEV (reference sequence). V lost 6 bases to trimming and J lost 2 bases, with 19 bases between them.

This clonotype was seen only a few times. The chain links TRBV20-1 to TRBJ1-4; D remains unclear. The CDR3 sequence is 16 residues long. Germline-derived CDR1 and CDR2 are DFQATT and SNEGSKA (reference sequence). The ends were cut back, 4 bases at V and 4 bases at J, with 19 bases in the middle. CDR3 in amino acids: CSATLGSQPINEKLFF. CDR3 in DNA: TGCAGTGCTACCTTGGGGTCTCAGCCTATTAATGAAAAACTGTTTTTT.

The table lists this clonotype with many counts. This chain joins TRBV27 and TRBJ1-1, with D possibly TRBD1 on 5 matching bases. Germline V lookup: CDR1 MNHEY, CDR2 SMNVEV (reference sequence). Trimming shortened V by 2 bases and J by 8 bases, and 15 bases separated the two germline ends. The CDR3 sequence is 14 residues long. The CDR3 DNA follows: TGTGCCAGCAGTTTAAGCCGGGCCCGGGGGGAAGCTTTCTTT. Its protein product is CASSLSRARGEAFF.

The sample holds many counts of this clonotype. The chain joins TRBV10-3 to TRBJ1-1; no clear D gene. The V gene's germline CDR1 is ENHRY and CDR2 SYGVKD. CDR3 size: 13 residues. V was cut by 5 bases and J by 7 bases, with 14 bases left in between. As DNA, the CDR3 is TGTGCCATCAGTAGTTCCAGGACGGATGAAGCTTTCTTT. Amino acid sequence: CAISSSRTDEAFF.

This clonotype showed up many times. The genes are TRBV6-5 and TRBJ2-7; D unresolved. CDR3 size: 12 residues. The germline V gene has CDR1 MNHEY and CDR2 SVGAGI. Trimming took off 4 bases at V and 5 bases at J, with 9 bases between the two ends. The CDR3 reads CASSLSSNEQYF. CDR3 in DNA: TGTGCCAGCAGTTTAAGTAGTAACGAGCAGTACTTC.

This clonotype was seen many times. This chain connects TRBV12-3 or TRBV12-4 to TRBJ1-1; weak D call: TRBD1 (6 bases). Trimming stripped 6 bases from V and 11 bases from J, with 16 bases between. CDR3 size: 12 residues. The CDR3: CASSRIQGEAFF. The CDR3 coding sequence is TGTGCCAGCAGCCGAATACAGGGCGAGGCTTTCTTT.

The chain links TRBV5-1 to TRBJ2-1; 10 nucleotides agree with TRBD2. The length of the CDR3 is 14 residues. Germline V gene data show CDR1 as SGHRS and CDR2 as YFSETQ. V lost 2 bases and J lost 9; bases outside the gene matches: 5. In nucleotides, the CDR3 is TGCGCCAGCAGCTTCGGGACTAGCGTAACTGAGCAGTTCTTC. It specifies CASSFGTSVTEQFF.

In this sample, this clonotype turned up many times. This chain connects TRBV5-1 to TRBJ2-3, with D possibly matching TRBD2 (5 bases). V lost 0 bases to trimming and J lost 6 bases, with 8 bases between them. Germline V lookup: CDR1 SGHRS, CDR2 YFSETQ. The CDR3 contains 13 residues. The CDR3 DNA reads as TGCGCCAGCAGCTTGGCGAGGGAGGATACGCAGTATTTT. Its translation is CASSLAREDTQYF. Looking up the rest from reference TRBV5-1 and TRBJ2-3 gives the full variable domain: KAGVTQTPRYLIKTRGQQVTLSCSPISGHRSVSWYQQTPGQGLQFLFEYFSETQRNKGNFPGRFSGRQFSNSRSEMNVSTLELGDSALYLCASSLAREDTQYFGPGTRLTVL.

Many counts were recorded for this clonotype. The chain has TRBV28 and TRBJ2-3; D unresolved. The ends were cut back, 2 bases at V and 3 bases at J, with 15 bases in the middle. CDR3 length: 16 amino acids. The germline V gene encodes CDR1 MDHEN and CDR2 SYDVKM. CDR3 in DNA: TGTGCCAGCAGTTTAAAGTCCCTAACGACAACAGATACGCAGTATTTT. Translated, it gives CASSLKSLTTTDTQYF.

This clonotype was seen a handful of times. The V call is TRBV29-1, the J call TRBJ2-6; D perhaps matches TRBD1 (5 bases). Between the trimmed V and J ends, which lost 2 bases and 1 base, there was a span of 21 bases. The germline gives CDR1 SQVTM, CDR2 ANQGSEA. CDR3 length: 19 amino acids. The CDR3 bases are TGCAGCGTTGAAACCGGCAGGGCACCCGCGGTATCTGGGGCCAACGTCCTGACTTTC. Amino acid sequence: CSVETGRAPAVSGANVLTF.

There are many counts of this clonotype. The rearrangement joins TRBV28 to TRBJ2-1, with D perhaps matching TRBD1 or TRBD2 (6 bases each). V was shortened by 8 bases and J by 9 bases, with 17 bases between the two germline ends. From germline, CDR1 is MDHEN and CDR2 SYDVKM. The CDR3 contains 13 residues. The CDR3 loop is CASAEGVETEQFF. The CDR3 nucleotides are TGTGCCAGCGCGGAGGGGGTTGAGACTGAGCAGTTCTTC.